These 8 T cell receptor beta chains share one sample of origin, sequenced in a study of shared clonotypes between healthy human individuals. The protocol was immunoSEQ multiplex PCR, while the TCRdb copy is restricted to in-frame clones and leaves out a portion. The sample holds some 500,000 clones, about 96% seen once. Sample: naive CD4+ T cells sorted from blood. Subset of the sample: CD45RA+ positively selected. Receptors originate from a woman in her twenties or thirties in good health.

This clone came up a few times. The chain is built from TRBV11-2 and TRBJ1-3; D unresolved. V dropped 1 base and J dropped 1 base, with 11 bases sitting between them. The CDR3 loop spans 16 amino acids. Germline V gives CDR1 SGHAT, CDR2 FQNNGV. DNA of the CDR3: TGTGCCAGCAGCTTAGCGGCCAGTTATTCTGGAAACACCATATATTTT. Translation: CASSLAASYSGNTIYF.

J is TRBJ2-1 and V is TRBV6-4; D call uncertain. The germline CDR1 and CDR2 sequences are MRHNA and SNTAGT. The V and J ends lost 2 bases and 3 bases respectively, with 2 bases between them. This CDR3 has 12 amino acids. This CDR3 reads CASSDDYNEQFF. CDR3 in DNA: TGTGCCAGCAGTGACGACTACAATGAGCAGTTCTTC.

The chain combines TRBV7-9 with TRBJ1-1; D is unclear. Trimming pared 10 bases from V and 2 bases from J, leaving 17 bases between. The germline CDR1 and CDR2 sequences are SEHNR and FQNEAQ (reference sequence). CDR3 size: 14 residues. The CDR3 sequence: CAIPRYGRNTEAFF. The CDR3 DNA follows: TGTGCCATCCCCCGATACGGTCGCAACACTGAAGCTTTCTTT. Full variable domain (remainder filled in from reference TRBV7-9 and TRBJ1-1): DTGVSQNPRHKITKRGQNVTFRCDPISEHNRLYWYRQTLGQGPEFLTYFQNEAQLEKSRLLSDRFSAERPKGSFSTLEIQRTEQGDSAMYLCAIPRYGRNTEAFFGQGTRLTVV.

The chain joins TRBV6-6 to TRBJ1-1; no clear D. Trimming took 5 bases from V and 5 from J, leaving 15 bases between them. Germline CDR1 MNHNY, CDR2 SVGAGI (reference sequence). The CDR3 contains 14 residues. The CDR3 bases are TGTGCCAGCAGTCCTAGGCCTGGGGTGACTGAAGCTTTCTTT. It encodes CASSPRPGVTEAFF.

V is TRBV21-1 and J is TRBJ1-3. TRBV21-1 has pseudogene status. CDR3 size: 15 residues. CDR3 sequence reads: CASSADRSSGNTIYF. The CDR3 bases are TGTGCCAGCAGCGCCGACCGATCCTCTGGAAACACCATATATTTT.

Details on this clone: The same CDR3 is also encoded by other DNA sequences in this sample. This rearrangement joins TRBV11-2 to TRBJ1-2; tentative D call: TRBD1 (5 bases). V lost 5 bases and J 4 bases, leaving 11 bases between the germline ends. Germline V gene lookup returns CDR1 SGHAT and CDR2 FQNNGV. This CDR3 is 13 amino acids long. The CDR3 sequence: CASSLKGTYGYTF. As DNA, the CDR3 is TGTGCCAGCAGCCTAAAAGGGACCTATGGCTACACCTTC.

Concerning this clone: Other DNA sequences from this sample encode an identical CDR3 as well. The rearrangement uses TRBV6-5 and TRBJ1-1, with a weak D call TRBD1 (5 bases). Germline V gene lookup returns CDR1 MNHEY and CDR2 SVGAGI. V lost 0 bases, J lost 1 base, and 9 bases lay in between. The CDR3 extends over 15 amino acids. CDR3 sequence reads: CASSYSAGPNTEAFF. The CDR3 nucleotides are TGTGCCAGCAGTTACTCGGCAGGGCCGAACACTGAAGCTTTCTTT.

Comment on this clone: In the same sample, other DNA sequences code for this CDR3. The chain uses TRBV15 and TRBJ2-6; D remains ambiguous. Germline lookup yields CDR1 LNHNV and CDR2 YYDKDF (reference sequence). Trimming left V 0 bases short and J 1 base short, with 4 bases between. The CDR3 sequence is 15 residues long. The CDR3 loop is CATSRDLSGANVLTF. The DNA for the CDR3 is TGTGCCACCAGCAGAGATCTGTCTGGGGCCAACGTCCTGACTTTC.